The 22 T cell receptor beta chains below come from one sample, sequenced in a study of OX40 agonist ivuxolimab in advanced cancers. Sequenced by immunoSEQ multiplex PCR; TCRdb stores in-frame clones only, minus some. The sample carries nearly 50,000 clones, about 90% recorded once. Sequencing used CD4+ or CD8+ T cells sorted from blood, obtained in a trial of the OX40 agonist ivuxolimab. These receptors originate from an adult with an advanced solid tumor such as melanoma, head and neck, liver or kidney cancer.

The chain carries TRBV11-1 and TRBJ1-4; D is perhaps TRBD1 (5 bases). The CDR3 runs to 15 residues. The V end was cut by 4 bases, the J end by 10 bases, with 19 bases between. CDR1 and CDR2 from the germline V gene are SGHAT and FQDESV (reference sequence). CDR3 coding DNA: TGTGCCAGCAGCTCAGAAGGGCAGGGAGTCGGAAAACTGTTTTTT. Protein product: CASSSEGQGVGKLFF.

CDR3 sequence (DNA): TGTGCCAGCAGCGGACCGGACACCTTGGGCACTGAAGCTTTCTTT. Protein product: CASSGPDTLGTEAFF. The chain recombines TRBV7-9 with TRBJ1-1, with D possibly matching TRBD1 (5 bases). Germline V gene sequence: CDR1 SEHNR, CDR2 FQNEAQ (reference sequence). The CDR3 loop spans 15 amino acids. Trimming left V 5 bases short and J 4 bases short, with 17 bases between.

The DNA of the CDR3 is TGTGCCAGCAGCTTAGAGACCCACGAGCAGTACTTC. As protein: CASSLETHEQYF. The V gene is TRBV7-9, the J gene TRBJ2-7; D uncertain. V lost 1 base to trimming and J lost 5 bases, with 6 bases between them. From germline, CDR1 is SEHNR and CDR2 FQNEAQ (reference sequence). The CDR3 spans 12 residues.

The chain recombines TRBV27 with TRBJ2-3, with 9 bases lining up with TRBD2. The germline CDR1 and CDR2 sequences are MNHEY and SMNVEV (reference sequence). CDR3 length equals 18 residues. V lost 0 bases, J lost 6 bases, and 13 bases stayed unmatched. CDR3 loop: CASSLSPPLAGPVDTQYF. In nucleotides, the CDR3 is TGTGCCAGCAGTTTATCTCCTCCTCTAGCGGGGCCCGTGGATACGCAGTATTTT.

The genes are TRBV27 and TRBJ1-4, with D hard to call. CDR3 length equals 15 residues. The V and J ends lost 5 bases and 4 bases respectively, with 14 bases between them. The germline gives CDR1 MNHEY, CDR2 SMNVEV (reference sequence). The CDR3 loop reads CASSPGGGLNEKLFF. In DNA form, the CDR3 reads TGTGCCAGCAGTCCCGGCGGTGGGCTTAATGAAAAACTGTTTTTT.

The V and J genes are TRBV6-4 and TRBJ1-2; 9 nucleotides agree with TRBD1. V gave up 3 bases and J gave up 2 bases; unmatched junction bases: 4. Germline V CDR1 and CDR2: MRHNA, SNTAGT. The CDR3 spans 15 residues. The CDR3 is CASSETGGINYGYTF. The CDR3 region has the DNA TGTGCCAGCAGTGAGACAGGGGGAATCAACTATGGCTACACCTTC.

The chain recombines TRBV7-3 with TRBJ2-3, with 7 bases that match TRBD2. V gave up 4 bases and J gave up 0 bases; unmatched junction bases: 1. The germline V gene encodes CDR1 SGHTA and CDR2 FQGTGA. The CDR3 extends over 14 amino acids. The CDR3 sequence: CASSSSGSTDTQYF. CDR3 bases: TGTGCCAGCAGCTCTAGCGGAAGCACAGATACGCAGTATTTT. Together with reference TRBV7-3 and TRBJ2-3, the CDR3 gives the full variable domain: GAGVSQTPSNKVTEKGKYVELRCDPISGHTALYWYRQSLGQGPEFLIYFQGTGAADDSGLPNDRFFAVRPEGSVSTLKIQRTERGDSAVYLCASSSSGSTDTQYFGPGTRLTVL.

This clone showed up just a few times. This rearrangement joins TRBV6-1 to TRBJ2-3, with D possibly TRBD2 on 8 matching bases. CDR3 length: 15 residues. The germline CDR1 and CDR2 sequences are MNHNS and SASEGT. Trimming left V 3 bases short and J 4 bases short, with 14 bases between. The CDR3 DNA follows: TGTGCCAGCAGTGATCGGGAGGGGGCTGCAGATACGCAGTATTTT. Translated: CASSDREGAADTQYF.

This chain connects TRBV10-3 to TRBJ2-1, with 7 nucleotides matching TRBD1. V shed 4 bases, J shed 7 bases, and the junction held 16 bases outside the gene matches. Germline CDR1 ENHRY, CDR2 SYGVKD. This CDR3 has 17 amino acids. The CDR3 reads CAISALVDRERGNEQFF. The CDR3 coding sequence is TGTGCCATCAGTGCATTAGTCGACAGGGAGCGTGGGAATGAGCAGTTCTTC.

The rearrangement joins TRBV19 to TRBJ1-5; D not resolved. V lost 1 base to trimming and J lost 4 bases, with 11 bases between them. Germline V gives CDR1 LNHDA, CDR2 SQIVND (reference sequence). CDR3 length: 15 residues. The CDR3 coding sequence is TGTGCCAGTAGTATAGTTTTCCCCGGGAATCAGCCCCAGCATTTT. Residues: CASSIVFPGNQPQHF. The whole variable domain, filled in from reference TRBV19 and TRBJ1-5, reads DGGITQSPKYLFRKEGQNVTLSCEQNLNHDAMYWYRQDPGQGLRLIYYSQIVNDFQKGDIAEGYSVSREKKESFPLTVTSAQKNPTAFYLCASSIVFPGNQPQHFGDGTRLSIL.

This clone has only a few counts. The chain uses TRBV30 and TRBJ1-1, with D perhaps TRBD1 (6 bases). Trimming took 2 bases from V and 5 from J, leaving 12 bases between them. CDR3 length: 13 amino acids. Looked up from germline, CDR1 is GTSNPN and CDR2 is SVGIG (reference sequence). DNA for the CDR3: TGTGCCTGGAGTTACGGAGGGGGAACTGAAGCTTTCTTT. Translation gives CAWSYGGGTEAFF.

The chain links TRBV5-4 to TRBJ2-7, with D perhaps TRBD1 or TRBD2 (5 bases each). CDR1 is SGHNT, CDR2 YYREEE, per germline (reference sequence). Between the trimmed V and J ends, which lost 3 bases and 6 bases, there was a span of 13 bases. The length of the CDR3 is 13 residues. CDR3 sequence (DNA): TGTGCCAGCAGCTCCACCGGGACCCTCGAGCAGTACTTC. This codes for CASSSTGTLEQYF.

The V gene is TRBV11-2, the J gene TRBJ2-5; 13 positions agree with TRBD2. The junction had 8 bases not matched to a gene; V was cut back by 5 bases and J by 5 bases. The CDR3 sequence is 16 residues long. Germline assignment: CDR1 SGHAT and CDR2 FQNNGV. The CDR3 nucleotides read TGTGCCAGCAGCGGGCGGACTAGCGGGGGCCCGGAGACCCAGTACTTC. Its protein product is CASSGRTSGGPETQYF.

The chain has TRBV4-1 and TRBJ2-1; D remains ambiguous. The CDR3 sequence is 14 residues long. With 0 bases removed from V and 1 base from J, the gap between germline ends came to 4 bases. The germline CDR1 and CDR2 sequences are MGHRA and YSYEKL. CDR3 nucleotides: TGCGCCAGCAGCCAAGAGAATTCCTACAATGAGCAGTTCTTC. This sequence encodes CASSQENSYNEQFF.

This chain links TRBV7-6 with TRBJ2-5, with 12 bases fitting TRBD2. There are 16 residues in the CDR3. V lost 5 bases, J lost 0 bases, and 4 bases stayed unmatched. The germline V gene encodes CDR1 SGHVS and CDR2 FNYEAQ. The CDR3 nucleotides are TGTGCCAGCAGCCCCCGACTAGCGGGGGACCAAGAGACCCAGTACTTC. It encodes CASSPRLAGDQETQYF. Complete variable domain (other parts from reference TRBV7-6 and TRBJ2-5): GAGVSQSPRYKVTKRGQDVALRCDPISGHVSLYWYRQALGQGPEFLTYFNYEAQQDKSGLPNDRFSAERPEGSISTLTIQRTEQRDSAMYRCASSPRLAGDQETQYFGPGTRLLVL.

The gene calls are TRBV11-3 and TRBJ2-7, with 10 bases fitting TRBD1. J was trimmed by 3 bases and V by 5 bases; bases with no gene match: 7. The CDR3 extends over 15 amino acids. Germline lookup yields CDR1 SGHNT and CDR2 YENEEA. The CDR3 sequence is CASSPVTGGDYEQYF. For the CDR3, the DNA is TGTGCCAGCAGCCCAGTGACAGGGGGCGACTACGAGCAGTACTTC. The whole variable domain, remainder taken from reference TRBV11-3 and TRBJ2-7, is EAGVVQSPRYKIIEKKQPVAFWCNPISGHNTLYWYLQNLGQGPELLIRYENEEAVDDSQLPKDRFSAERLKGVDSTLKIQPAELGDSAVYLCASSPVTGGDYEQYFGPGTRLTVT.

The rearrangement joins TRBV15 to TRBJ1-2, with TRBD1 identical over 7 bases. This CDR3 has 15 amino acids. V gave up 0 bases and J gave up 1 base; unmatched junction bases: 2. CDR1 LNHNV and CDR2 YYDKDF come from the germline V gene (reference sequence). For the CDR3, the DNA is TGTGCCACCAGCAGAGATGGACAGGTTAACTATGGCTACACCTTC. Its protein is CATSRDGQVNYGYTF.

This chain links TRBV18 with TRBJ2-5, with 9 bases identical to TRBD2. The CDR3 length is 16 residues. Germline V gene sequence: CDR1 KGHSH, CDR2 LQKENI. Trimming removed 6 bases from V and 0 bases from J; junction bases left unmatched: 8. CDR3 bases: TGTGCCAGCTCTCCTTCGACTAGCGGTTACCAAGAGACCCAGTACTTC. Its translation: CASSPSTSGYQETQYF.

Here the CDR3 reads CALYIGRGTNYGYTF. CDR3 coding DNA: TGTGCCCTCTATATTGGACGGGGAACTAACTATGGCTACACCTTC. V usage is TRBV6-1 and J usage is TRBJ1-2; D not resolved. Between the trimmed V and J ends, which lost 11 bases and 0 bases, there was a span of 19 bases. Looked up from germline, CDR1 is MNHNS and CDR2 is SASEGT. This CDR3 contains 15 residues.

The chain combines TRBV5-6 with TRBJ1-5; D is unresolved. Per the germline V gene, CDR1 is SGHDT and CDR2 is YYEEEE. This CDR3 is built from 13 residues. V was trimmed by 10 bases and J by 3 bases, leaving 14 bases between them. CDR3 DNA: TGTGCCCTTGCTCACGGAGACAATCAGCCCCAGCATTTT. Encoded protein: CALAHGDNQPQHF.

The chain joins TRBV9 to TRBJ1-1; 8 nucleotides line up with TRBD1. Looked up from germline, CDR1 is SGDLS and CDR2 is YYNGEE. CDR3 length equals 15 residues. V shed 3 bases, J shed 0 bases, and the junction held 4 bases outside the gene matches. The DNA of the CDR3 is TGTGCCAGCAGCGCGTGGACAGGGATGAACACTGAAGCTTTCTTT. Protein sequence: CASSAWTGMNTEAFF.

The chain employs TRBV7-6 and TRBJ1-2; no firm D call. Trimming removed 1 base from V and 4 bases from J, with 16 bases in between. CDR1 and CDR2 (germline): SGHVS, FNYEAQ. This CDR3 is built from 16 residues. The CDR3, as DNA: TGTGCCAGCAGCTTAGTGTTTGATCGAAAGACCTATGGCTACACCTTC. As protein: CASSLVFDRKTYGYTF. The variable domain in full, with the rest retrieved from reference TRBV7-6 and TRBJ1-2, is GAGVSQSPRYKVTKRGQDVALRCDPISGHVSLYWYRQALGQGPEFLTYFNYEAQQDKSGLPNDRFSAERPEGSISTLTIQRTEQRDSAMYRCASSLVFDRKTYGYTFGSGTRLTVV.